Included here is one TCR beta chain sequence, with context. Its cognate antigen is unknown. This sample is drawn from a study of shared clonotypes between healthy human individuals. Over several immunoSEQ plates, each subset's genomic DNA was distributed in even portions. Libraries were prepared by immunoSEQ multiplex PCR; TCRdb keeps only in-frame clonotypes and omits some of them. Of about 770,000 clones in the sample, roughly two thirds were seen once. Study conclusions and caveats: Estimated richness values were generally larger in naive subsets than in memory subsets. Shared clonotypes: about 5.3% naive CD4, around 3.7% naive CD8, about 2.2% memory CD4, around 0.4% memory CD8.

Germline loops: CDR1 MNHEY, CDR2 SMNVEV (reference sequence). The CDR3 is made up of 16 amino acids. Trimming cost V 4 bases and J 2 bases, with 18 bases left between them. The sample was memory CD4+ T cells sorted from blood. Subset specified: CD45RA-negative fraction. The J gene is TRBJ2-7, the V gene TRBV27; D ambiguous. The TCR was taken from a woman aged 25 to 39 in good health. CDR3 sequence (DNA): TGTGCCAGCAGTTGGCCCAGGACGGGTTCGACCTACGAGCAGTACTTC. Its protein product is CASSWPRTGSTYEQYF.